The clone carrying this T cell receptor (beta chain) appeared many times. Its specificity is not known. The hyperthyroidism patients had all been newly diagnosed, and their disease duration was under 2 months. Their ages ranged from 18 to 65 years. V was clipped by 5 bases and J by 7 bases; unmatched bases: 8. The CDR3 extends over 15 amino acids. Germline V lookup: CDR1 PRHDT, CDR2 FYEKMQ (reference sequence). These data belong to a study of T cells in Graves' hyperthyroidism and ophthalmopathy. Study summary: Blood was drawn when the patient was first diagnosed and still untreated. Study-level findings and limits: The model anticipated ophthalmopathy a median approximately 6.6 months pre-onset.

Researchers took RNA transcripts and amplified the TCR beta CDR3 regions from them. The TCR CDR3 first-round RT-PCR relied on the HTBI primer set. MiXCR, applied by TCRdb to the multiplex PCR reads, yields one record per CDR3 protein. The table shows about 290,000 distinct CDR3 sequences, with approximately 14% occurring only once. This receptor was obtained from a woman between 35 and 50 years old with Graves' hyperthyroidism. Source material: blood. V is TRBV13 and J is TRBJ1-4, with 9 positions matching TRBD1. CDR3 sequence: CASSPGTGFREKLFF. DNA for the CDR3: TGTGCCAGCAGCCCCGGGACAGGGTTTCGTGAAAAACTGTTTTTT.